This TCR beta chain was obtained from a study of T cell clusters in autoimmune cytopenias. About 37,500 genome equivalents of blood DNA were amplified for TRB. Its frequency marks this clonotype as medium-sized. No antigen is known for it. This CDR3 spans 16 amino acids. The germline V gene encodes CDR1 KGHDR and CDR2 SFDVKD. Study findings and constraints: The T cell clusters came from computational analysis alone and lack functional validation.

TRB rearrangements were amplified by touch-down multiplex PCR with mixed TRB-A/B primers. From the multiplex PCR reads, TCRdb lists one entry per CDR3 protein and no DNA. Here the sample table reports about 3,400 distinct CDR3 sequences. This sample also belongs to another study, concerning T cell repertoires in aging, cancer and after chemotherapy.

Sequencing was performed on peripheral blood. The TCR originated in a human donor in good health. The rearrangement uses TRBV24-1 and TRBJ2-1; TCRdb returns TRBD1, unconfirmable since there is no DNA. CDR3 sequence: CATSDAGQGNMNEQFF.